This TCR beta chain was sequenced for a study of T cell responses to AZD1222 COVID-19 vaccine. Study-wide results and limits: The study identified only 6 or 7 AZD1222 recipients as seropositive at baseline.

Notes on this clone: Its antigen is currently unknown.

V was pared by 3 bases and J by 7 bases, with 12 bases between. This CDR3 spans 13 amino acids. Per the germline V gene, CDR1 is KGHSH and CDR2 is LQKENI. Measured with immunoSEQ multiplex PCR; TCRdb has only the in-frame clones, and not every one. The sample lists 150,000 to 200,000 clones, about 95% seen once, with approximately 0.64% in the top ten. V gene TRBV18 combines with J gene TRBJ1-2; D is unresolved. The receptor's source is an adult in good health. Material: peripheral blood, obtained on day 0 of AZD1222 vaccination. DNA of the CDR3: TGTGCCAGCTCACCTTACTCTGGTTCTGGCTACACCTTC. Translation: CASSPYSGSGYTF.